This TCR beta chain was found in a study of T cells in Graves' hyperthyroidism and ophthalmopathy (dated by TCRdb to about 2019). Notes on the research overall: Peripheral blood was collected at initial diagnosis, before any treatment. To identify distinguishing TCR V-J signatures, a discovery cohort of around 100 patients was used, comprising 43 with Graves' ophthalmopathy and some 60 with stable Graves' hyperthyroidism. Prospective prediction of ophthalmopathy was tested in an independent validation cohort consisting of 18 to 20 hyperthyroidism patients and some 17 patients who later progressed to ophthalmopathy. The roughly 100 discovery patients were randomly divided into training and test sets at a 7:3 ratio. In addition, the study compared T-cell repertoires in thyroid tissue and in blood from several Graves' hyperthyroidism patients. Following sampling, methimazole starting at 30 mg daily was given to hyperthyroidism patients, and high-dose intravenous methylprednisolone was given to ophthalmopathy patients. According to the paper, TCR Vbeta CDR3 sequencing was carried out on approximately 140 peripheral blood samples, which came from under 50 ophthalmopathy, 75 to 80 hyperthyroidism and roughly 17 progressor patients. What the work shows at the level of the full study, not this receptor alone: In validation, progression to ophthalmopathy was predicted by the model with 70.59% sensitivity and under 85% specificity, a median of around 5.9 months before onset. Most expanded thyroid clonotypes (frequency above 0.001) were also found in blood, which suggests that blood repertoires may mirror thyroid immune responses. A 13 V-J signature model separated ophthalmopathy from stable hyperthyroidism, with about 90% sensitivity and roughly 81% specificity in cross-validation and 80%/75% in testing. No statistical method was used to set the sample size in advance, and investigators knew the group allocation.

Moderately to severely active disease, a Clinical Activity Score of at least 3, a NOSPECS grade of at least 4, and a duration under 3 months were present in ophthalmopathy patients. Any patient with an uncontrolled infection, another autoimmune disease, pregnancy or lactation was excluded. Diagnoses were based on clinical symptoms, serum thyroxine and TRAb, thyroid ultrasound and orbital computed tomography. Ficoll-Paque density gradient centrifugation was used to isolate PBMCs from about 10 ml of fresh peripheral blood. Trizol reagent was used to extract total RNA, and RNA quality was then checked on an Agilent 2100 Bioanalyzer. TCR beta CDR3 regions were amplified from RNA transcripts. A first-round RT-PCR of the TCR CDR3 used the HTBI primer set with the Qiagen OneStep RT-PCR kit. A second multiplex PCR round built the libraries, followed by size selection and purification. Paired-end sequencing of the libraries was performed with 100 bp reads on an Illumina HiSeq2000. Per the authors' processing: SOAPnuke was used to process the raw data, removing reads that contained adapters or uncalled bases, had a mean Phred below 15, or lacked an exact match to the constant primer or identifier. High-quality paired reads were merged with COPE v1.2.5, and unique nucleotide sequences were defined as clonotypes. MiTCR v1.1 was used to align clonotypes to the IMGT TRBV, TRBD and TRBJ reference segments. Only V-J combinations with frequency above 0.0001, covering about 99% of repertoires, were analysed. A TCS score was defined as the ratio of F50 (clonal expansion) to E x V (chaos), with BLOSUM62-based TCRdist applied between CDR3 peptides within each V-J. Welch's t-statistics and random forest reduced approximately 520 V-J features to 13, which were used in a naive Bayes classifier (R e1071). TCRdb passed the public sequencing reads through fastp at Q25 and MiXCR, retaining productive beta sequences. Rows with one shared CDR3 protein collapse into an entry with the most common genes and DNA. These V and J calls are TCRdb output, not the study's own analysis. For this sample the table gives 490,000 or so distinct CDR3 sequences, of which nearly 20% were detected only once. The top ten constitute about half of the sample.

The sample holds many counts of this clonotype. Its antigen is still unknown. No clone much larger than this one lies a single base away; base qualities are absent. The CDR3 covers 15 residues, taking in both the cysteine and the phenylalanine. Only the CDR3 part of the read is kept: 45 bases, read in frame from the first base. V was cut back by 2 bases and J by 0 bases, leaving a gap of 10 bases between them. The germline V gene supplies CDR1 SGHTA and CDR2 FQGTGA. The chain links TRBV7-3 with TRBJ2-5; tentative D gene TRBD2, with 5 bases matching. This sequence originates from a man aged 35-49 years with Graves' ophthalmopathy. Sequences were obtained from blood. The CDR3 protein: CASSLSGLYQETQYF. At the DNA level, the sequence is TGTGCCAGCAGCTTATCGGGATTGTACCAAGAGACCCAGTACTTC.